This entry describes one TCR beta chain. What it recognizes is unknown. This sample is part of a study of PD-1 blockade in classical Hodgkin lymphoma. Germline CDR1 MNHEY, CDR2 SMNVEV (reference sequence). CDR3 size: 14 residues. Germline trimming cut 9 bases from V and 14 bases from J; bases unmatched to any gene: 19. General study points: With respect to the repertoire differences, their causes, possibly disease activity or prior therapy, remain undefined.

Sequencing used immunoSEQ multiplex PCR; TCRdb keeps in-frame clones, though not all of them. The sample yields approximately 100,000 clones, more than 85% seen once. With no exception, relapse followed autologous stem cell transplantation in all patients, and brentuximab vedotin exposure varied. The rearrangement joins TRBV27 to TRBJ2-3, with TRBD2 matching over 8 bases. The material sequenced was peripheral blood mononuclear cells (PBMCs), taken before the second cycle of nivolumab. This receptor was obtained from a human donor with classical Hodgkin lymphoma. CDR3 sequence reads: CASSPRVAGSARYF. DNA of the CDR3: TGTGCCAGTTCCCCTCGAGTAGCGGGATCTGCTCGGTATTTT.